This T cell receptor beta chain was observed in a study of tumor-infiltrating lymphocytes in primary liver carcinoma. Background on the study: The patients presented with primary liver carcinoma, which was managed through surgical resection.

Whole-study results and caveats: Bulk samples went unsorted, so CD4+ and CD8+ repertoires were not compared.

Total RNA amounting to approximately 460 ng was the source from which TCR beta cDNA was made with a constant-region primer. Libraries for TCR beta were built through three nested multiplex PCR rounds, which together made up a slightly modified ARM-PCR procedure. Researchers ran the first two PCR rounds for roughly 10 cycles each with TRBV1-TRBV30 forward primers and a C-beta reverse primer. Using its own MiXCR run on the multiplex PCR reads, TCRdb lists one record per CDR3 protein. The sample records 150,000 to 200,000 distinct CDR3 sequences, 50% to 75% being singletons. It was unsorted whole blood that yielded blood RNA, and germline DNA was also extracted. This clonotype was recorded many times. Its specificity is unknown. Germline-derived CDR1 and CDR2 are SQVTM and ANQGSEA. This CDR3 is built from 12 residues. V was cut by 3 bases and J by 5 bases, with 8 bases left in between.

The source is a man aged 35 to 55 with primary liver carcinoma and hepatitis B virus infection. The source material was peripheral blood. The genes are TRBV29-1 and TRBJ2-1, with D perhaps TRBD2 (5 bases). The CDR3 DNA is TGCAGCGTTGATTCGCGGGACAATGAGCAGTTCTTC. It translates to CSVDSRDNEQFF.